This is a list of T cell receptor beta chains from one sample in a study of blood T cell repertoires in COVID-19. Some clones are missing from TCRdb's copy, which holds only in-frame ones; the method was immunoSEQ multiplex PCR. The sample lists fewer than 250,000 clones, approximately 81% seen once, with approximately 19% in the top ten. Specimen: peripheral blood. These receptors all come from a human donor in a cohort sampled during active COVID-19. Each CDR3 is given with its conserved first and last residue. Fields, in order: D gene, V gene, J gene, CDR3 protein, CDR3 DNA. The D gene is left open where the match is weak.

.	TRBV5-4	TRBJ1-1	CASSLDPRGPEAFF	TGTGCCAGCAGCTTGGACCCAAGGGGTCCTGAAGCTTTCTTT
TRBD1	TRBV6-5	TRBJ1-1	CASSYSSGQGTAEAFF	TGTGCCAGCAGTTACTCGTCGGGACAGGGCACGGCTGAAGCTTTCTTT
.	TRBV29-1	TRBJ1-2	CSASQGTLYGYTF	TGCAGCGCCTCACAGGGAACTCTATATGGCTACACCTTC
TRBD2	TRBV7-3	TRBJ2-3	CASSPEGRGGTDTQYF	TGTGCCAGCAGCCCGGAGGGGCGGGGGGGCACAGATACGCAGTATTTT
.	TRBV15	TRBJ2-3	CATSRDRQDTQYF	TGTGCCACCAGCAGAGATCGACAAGATACGCAGTATTTT
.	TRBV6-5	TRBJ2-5	CASTGVGETQYF	TGTGCCAGCACAGGGGTGGGAGAGACCCAGTACTTC
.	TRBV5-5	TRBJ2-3	CASSLGQRPDTQYF	TGTGCCAGCAGCTTGGGACAGCGCCCAGATACGCAGTATTTT
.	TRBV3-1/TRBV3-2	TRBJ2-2	CASSPYRLTGELFF	TGTGCCAGCAGCCCCTACAGGTTAACCGGGGAGCTGTTTTTT
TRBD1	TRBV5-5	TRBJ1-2	CASSRLRTGNGYTF	TGTGCCAGCAGCCGGCTTCGGACAGGGAATGGCTACACCTTC
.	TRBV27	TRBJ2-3	CASSFRERGNTQYF	TGTGCCAGCAGTTTTCGAGAGAGGGGGAATACGCAGTATTTT
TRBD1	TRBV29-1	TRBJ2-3	CSVYGTGVSDTQYF	TGCAGCGTTTATGGGACAGGGGTATCAGATACGCAGTATTTT
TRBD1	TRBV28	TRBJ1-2	CASGGTGGIDGYTF	TGTGCCAGCGGGGGGACAGGGGGAATTGATGGCTACACCTTC
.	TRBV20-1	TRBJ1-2	CSASFLLDIYGYTF	TGCAGTGCTAGTTTTCTCTTGGACATCTATGGCTACACCTTC
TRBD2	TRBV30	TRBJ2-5	CAWGSGGARQETQYF	TGTGCCTGGGGTAGCGGGGGGGCCCGGCAAGAGACCCAGTACTTC
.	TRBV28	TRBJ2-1	CASITPTGSYNEQFF	TGTGCCAGCATCACTCCGACTGGCTCCTACAATGAGCAGTTCTTC
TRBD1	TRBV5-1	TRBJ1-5	CASSPGPGGGQPQHF	TGCGCCAGCAGCCCCGGGCCAGGGGGCGGGCAGCCCCAGCATTTT
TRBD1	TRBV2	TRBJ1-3	CASSGGTAGGNTIYF	TGTGCCAGCAGTGGGGGGACAGCGGGCGGAAACACCATATATTTT
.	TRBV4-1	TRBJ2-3	CASSQGSVGKQYF	TGCGCCAGCAGCCAAGGGTCCGTGGGCAAGCAGTATTTT
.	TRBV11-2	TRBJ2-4	CASSLVTEAKNIQYF	TGTGCCAGCAGCTTGGTAACAGAAGCCAAAAACATTCAGTACTTC
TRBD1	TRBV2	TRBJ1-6	CASSVGTGGNSPLHF	TGTGCCAGCAGTGTTGGGACAGGGGGTAATTCACCCCTCCACTTT
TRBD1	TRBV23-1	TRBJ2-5	CASSPLPQGDQETQYF	TGCGCCAGCAGTCCCCTCCCCCAGGGGGACCAAGAGACCCAGTACTTC
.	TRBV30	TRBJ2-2	CAWLRVGLTGELFF	TGTGCCTGGCTCAGGGTGGGCCTCACCGGGGAGCTGTTTTTT